Here is one T cell receptor beta chain with its context. Germline V gene sequence: CDR1 DFQATT, CDR2 SNEGSKA (reference sequence). The V end was cut by 5 bases, the J end by 5 bases, with 10 bases between. The CDR3 spans 12 residues. MiXCR, run by TCRdb on the RT-PCR reads, gives a single entry per CDR3 protein. The sample yields more than 600,000 distinct CDR3 sequences, approximately 15% seen once. This clonotype originated in a female donor in good health, serving as a healthy control. The chain has TRBV20-1 and TRBJ2-1; a weak D match, TRBD2 (6 bases). Sequencing used memory CD4+ T cells from blood. CDR3 protein: CSAGTVHNEQFF. In DNA, the CDR3 is TGCAGTGCTGGGACTGTCCACAATGAGCAGTTCTTC.